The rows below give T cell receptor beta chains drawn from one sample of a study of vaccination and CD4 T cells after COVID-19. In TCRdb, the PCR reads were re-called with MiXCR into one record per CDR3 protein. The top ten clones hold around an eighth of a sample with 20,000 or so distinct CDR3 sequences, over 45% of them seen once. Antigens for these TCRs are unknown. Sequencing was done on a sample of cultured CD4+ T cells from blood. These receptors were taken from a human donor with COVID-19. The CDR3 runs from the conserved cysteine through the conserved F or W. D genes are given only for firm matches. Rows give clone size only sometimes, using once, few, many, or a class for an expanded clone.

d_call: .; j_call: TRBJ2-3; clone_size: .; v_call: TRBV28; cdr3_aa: CASTVLVAKTGDTQYF; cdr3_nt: TGTGCCAGCACCGTGCTGGTGGCCAAAACGGGAGATACGCAGTATTTT
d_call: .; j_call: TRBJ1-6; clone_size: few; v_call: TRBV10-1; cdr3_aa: CASSEGATDNSPLHF; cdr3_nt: TGCGCCAGCAGTGAAGGGGCCACGGATAATTCACCCCTCCACTTT
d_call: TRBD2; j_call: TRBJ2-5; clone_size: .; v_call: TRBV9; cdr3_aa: CASSPTSGGARQETQYF; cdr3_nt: TGTGCCAGCAGCCCGACTAGCGGGGGGGCCCGCCAAGAGACCCAGTACTTC
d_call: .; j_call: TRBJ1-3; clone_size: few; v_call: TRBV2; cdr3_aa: CASSEWAAGNTIYF; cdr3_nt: TGTGCCAGCAGTGAATGGGCAGCTGGAAACACCATATATTTT
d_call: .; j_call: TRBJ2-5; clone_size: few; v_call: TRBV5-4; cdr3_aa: CASSLGQAQETQYF; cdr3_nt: TGTGCCAGCAGCTTGGGACAGGCTCAAGAGACCCAGTACTTC
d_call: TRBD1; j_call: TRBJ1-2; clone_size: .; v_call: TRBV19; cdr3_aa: CASSIPGQGVYGYTF; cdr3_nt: TGTGCCAGTAGTATCCCGGGACAGGGGGTCTATGGCTACACCTTC
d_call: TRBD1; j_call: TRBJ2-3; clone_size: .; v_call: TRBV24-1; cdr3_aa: CATSEQGAGDTQYF; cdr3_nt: TGTGCCACCAGTGAACAGGGGGCTGGAGATACGCAGTATTTT
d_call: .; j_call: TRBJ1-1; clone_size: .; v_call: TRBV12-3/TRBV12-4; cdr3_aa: CASTAGAMGGMNTEAFF; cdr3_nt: TGTGCCAGCACCGCTGGGGCCATGGGTGGGATGAACACTGAAGCTTTCTTT
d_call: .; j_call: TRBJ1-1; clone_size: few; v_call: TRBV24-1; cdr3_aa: CATSVKGGTEAFF; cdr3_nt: TGTGCCACCAGTGTGAAAGGGGGCACTGAAGCTTTCTTT
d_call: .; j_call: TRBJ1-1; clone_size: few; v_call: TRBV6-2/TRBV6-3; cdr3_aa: CASSAPGKPLEAFF; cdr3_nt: TGTGCCAGCAGTGCCCCCGGGAAGCCCCTGGAGGCTTTCTTT
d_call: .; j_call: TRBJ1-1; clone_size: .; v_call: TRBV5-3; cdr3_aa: CASSPDSMNTEAFF; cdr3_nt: TGTGCCAGCAGCCCGGACAGCATGAACACTGAAGCTTTCTTT
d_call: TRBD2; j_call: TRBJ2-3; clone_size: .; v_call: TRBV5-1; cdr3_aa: CASIGGGGLTDTQYF; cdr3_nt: TGCGCCAGCATAGGTGGCGGGGGGTTGACAGATACGCAGTATTTT
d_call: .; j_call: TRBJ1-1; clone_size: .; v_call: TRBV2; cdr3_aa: CASSAWGGLAFF; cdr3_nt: TGTGCCAGCAGTGCCTGGGGGGGTTTAGCTTTCTTT
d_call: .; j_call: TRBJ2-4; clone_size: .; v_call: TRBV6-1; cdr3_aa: CASSEAGGTKNIQYF; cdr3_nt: TGTGCCAGCAGTGAAGCGGGCGGGACCAAAAACATTCAGTACTTC
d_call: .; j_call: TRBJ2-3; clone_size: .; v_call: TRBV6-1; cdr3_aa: CASRPPGTDTQYF; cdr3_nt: TGTGCCAGCAGACCCCCTGGCACAGATACGCAGTATTTT
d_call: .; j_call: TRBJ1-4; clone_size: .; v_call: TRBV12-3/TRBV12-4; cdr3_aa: CASTLGGGNEKLFF; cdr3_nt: TGTGCCAGCACCCTGGGGGGGGGTAATGAAAAACTGTTTTTT
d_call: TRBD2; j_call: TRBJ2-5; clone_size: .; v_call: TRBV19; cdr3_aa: CASSMAPSGIQETQYF; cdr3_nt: TGTGCCAGTAGTATGGCCCCTAGCGGGATCCAAGAGACCCAGTACTTC
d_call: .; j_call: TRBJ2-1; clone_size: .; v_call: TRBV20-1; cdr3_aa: CSARDRRLGGRNEQFF; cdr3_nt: TGCAGTGCTAGAGATAGGAGACTAGGGGGTAGGAATGAGCAGTTCTTC
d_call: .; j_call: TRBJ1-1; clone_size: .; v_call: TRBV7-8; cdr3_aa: CASSSLTVSPNTEAFF; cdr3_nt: TGTGCCAGCAGCTCCTTGACAGTAAGCCCGAACACTGAAGCTTTCTTT
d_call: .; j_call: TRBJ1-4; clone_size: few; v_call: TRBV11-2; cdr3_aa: CASSLTPTNEKLFF; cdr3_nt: TGTGCCAGCAGCCTGACACCAACTAATGAAAAACTGTTTTTT
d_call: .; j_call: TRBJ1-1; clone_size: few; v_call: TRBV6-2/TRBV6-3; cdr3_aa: CASSYSPWGRVMNTEAFF; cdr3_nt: TGTGCCAGCAGTTACTCACCCTGGGGGAGGGTGATGAACACTGAAGCTTTCTTT
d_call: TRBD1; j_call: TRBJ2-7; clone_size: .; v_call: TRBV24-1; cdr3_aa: CATSRAGGNHEQYF; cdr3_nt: TGTGCCACCAGTAGGGCAGGGGGTAATCACGAGCAGTACTTC
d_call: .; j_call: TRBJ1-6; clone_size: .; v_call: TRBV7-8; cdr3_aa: CASSLAQGSSYNSPLHF; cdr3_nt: TGTGCCAGCAGCTTAGCGCAGGGAAGCTCCTATAATTCACCCCTCCACTTT
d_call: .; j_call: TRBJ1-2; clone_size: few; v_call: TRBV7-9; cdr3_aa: CASSSRTLTNYGYTF; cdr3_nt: TGTGCCAGCAGCTCCCGGACACTGACTAACTATGGCTACACCTTC
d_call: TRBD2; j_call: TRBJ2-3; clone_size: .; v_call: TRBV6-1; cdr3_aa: CASSLGLAGGRTDTQYF; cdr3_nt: TGTGCCAGCAGTCTGGGACTAGCGGGGGGACGAACAGATACGCAGTATTTT